These 18 T cell receptor beta chains came from one sample sequenced in a study of T cell changes during pregnancy in multiple sclerosis. Some clones are missing from TCRdb's copy, which holds only in-frame ones; the method was immunoSEQ multiplex PCR. The top ten hold roughly 15% of the sample, which has about 12,000 clones, about 85% seen once. Sequences were derived from CD8+ T cells from peripheral blood mononuclear cells, sampled in the second trimester of pregnancy. These receptors were taken from a female donor in good health, enrolled as a control in a pregnancy study.

The chain recombines TRBV30 with TRBJ2-3; the D is unclear. V was clipped by 0 bases and J by 0 bases, with 10 bases between them. CDR3 length: 15 residues. CDR1 GTSNPN and CDR2 SVGIG come from the germline V gene (reference sequence). CDR3 sequence (DNA): TGTGCCTGGAGTGTAGATGCCACTAGCACAGATACGCAGTATTTT. This encodes CAWSVDATSTDTQYF.

The CDR3 region has the DNA TGTGCCAGCAGCTTTTGGCGGGAGACCCAGTACTTC. Its translation: CASSFWRETQYF. The chain has TRBV11-2 and TRBJ2-5; D unresolved. Germline CDR1 and CDR2: SGHAT and FQNNGV. V was trimmed by 3 bases and J by 5 bases, leaving 7 bases between them. This CDR3 is 12 amino acids long.

The V gene is TRBV2, the J gene TRBJ2-7, with a tentative D call TRBD1 (5 bases). CDR3 length: 16 residues. Per germline, CDR1 SNHLY and CDR2 FYNNEI. The V gene lost 0 bases and the J gene lost 7 bases, with 19 bases spanning the gap. The CDR3 loop reads CASSEARRTLRGEQYF. CDR3 DNA: TGTGCCAGCAGTGAAGCGCGGCGTACATTAAGGGGTGAGCAGTACTTC.

This clone was observed a single time. This sequence joins TRBV27 and TRBJ1-1; possible D gene TRBD1, 6 bases. The CDR3 has 13 amino acids. From germline, CDR1 is MNHEY and CDR2 SMNVEV (reference sequence). The V end lost 0 bases, the J end lost 6 bases, and 8 bases lay between the germline ends. CDR3 in amino acids: CASSLSRQAEAFF. CDR3 DNA: TGTGCCAGCAGTTTATCGAGACAGGCTGAAGCTTTCTTT.

This clone was recorded once. This rearrangement joins TRBV7-2 to TRBJ1-5; D gene ambiguous. Between the trimmed V and J ends, which lost 4 bases and 0 bases, there was a span of 4 bases. Germline loops: CDR1 SGHTA, CDR2 FQGNSA. The CDR3 totals 13 residues. The CDR3 region has the DNA TGTGCCAGCAGCTCTGTTAGCAATCAGCCCCAGCATTTT. Its protein is CASSSVSNQPQHF.

The chain joins TRBV5-6 to TRBJ2-7, with TRBD1 as a possible D gene (6 bases). Looked up from germline, CDR1 is SGHDT and CDR2 is YYEEEE. The V end was cut by 0 bases, the J end by 3 bases, with 13 bases between. CDR3 size: 15 residues. The chain's CDR3 is CASSLVGGGRYEQYF. The CDR3, as DNA: TGTGCCAGCAGCTTGGTAGGTGGGGGCCGCTACGAGCAGTACTTC. The full variable domain, with the rest looked up from reference TRBV5-6 and TRBJ2-7, is DAGVTQSPTHLIKTRGQQVTLRCSPKSGHDTVSWYQQALGQGPQFIFQYYEEEERQRGNFPDRFSGHQFPNYSSELNVNALLLGDSALYLCASSLVGGGRYEQYFGPGTRLTVT.

This chain links TRBV5-6 with TRBJ1-2; TRBD1 matches 7 bases. The germline V gene has CDR1 SGHDT and CDR2 YYEEEE. Trimming at V came to 3 bases and at J to 5 bases, leaving 13 bases not matched to a gene. The CDR3 totals 16 residues. The CDR3 spells CASSWSQGVGPYGYTF. For the CDR3, the DNA is TGTGCCAGCAGCTGGTCCCAGGGGGTAGGCCCTTATGGCTACACCTTC.

This chain links TRBV6-6 with TRBJ2-7, with D perhaps matching TRBD1 (5 bases). CDR3 length equals 12 residues. Germline values: CDR1 MNHNY, CDR2 SVGAGI (reference sequence). Trimming removed 8 bases from V and 5 bases from J, with 13 bases in between. The CDR3 loop reads CASGIRGDEQYF. DNA of the CDR3: TGTGCCAGCGGTATTAGGGGCGACGAGCAGTACTTC.

The CDR3 spells CASSQDLEDEQYF. Here the CDR3 DNA reads TGCGCCAGCAGCCAAGATCTAGAGGACGAGCAGTACTTC. The chain joins TRBV4-1 to TRBJ2-7; D ambiguous. The CDR3 loop spans 13 amino acids. The V end was cut by 0 bases, the J end by 5 bases, with 8 bases between. Looked up from germline, CDR1 is MGHRA and CDR2 is YSYEKL.

This clone was observed a single time. This chain joins TRBV6-6 and TRBJ2-5; 8 positions agree with TRBD1. Germline-derived CDR1 and CDR2 are MNHNY and SVGAGI (reference sequence). With 6 bases clipped from V and 5 bases from J, the junction kept 8 bases outside the gene matches. The CDR3 totals 14 residues. In nucleotides, the CDR3 is TGTGCCAGCAGCCCGTCAGGGGGCCTCGAGACCCAGTACTTC. This sequence encodes CASSPSGGLETQYF.

The chain combines TRBV14 with TRBJ1-6; D gene ambiguous. V was trimmed by 6 bases and J by 9 bases, leaving 18 bases between them. The CDR3 loop spans 15 amino acids. The germline CDR1 and CDR2 sequences are SGHDN and FVKESK. The CDR3 protein is CASSVRQDPSSPLHF. The CDR3 DNA reads TGTGCCAGCAGTGTCCGACAAGACCCCAGTTCACCCCTCCACTTT.

The chain links TRBV25-1 to TRBJ1-4; 8 positions agree with TRBD1. Losses at the gene ends were 2 bases for V and 4 bases for J; bases not matched to a gene: 0. The CDR3 has 14 residues. Germline V gene sequence: CDR1 MGHDK, CDR2 SYGVNS. The CDR3 spells CASSETGGNEKLFF. The CDR3 coding sequence is TGTGCCAGCAGTGAAACAGGGGGTAATGAAAAACTGTTTTTT.

The chain's CDR3 is CASGRAGAPPDTQYF. CDR3 coding DNA: TGTGCTAGCGGTCGGGCAGGGGCGCCCCCAGATACGCAGTATTTT. The genes are TRBV7-7 and TRBJ2-3, with D possibly called TRBD1 or TRBD2 (6 bases each). This CDR3 is built from 15 residues. CDR1 is SSHAT, CDR2 FNYEAQ, per germline (reference sequence).

This rearrangement joins TRBV13 to TRBJ1-3, with D maybe TRBD1 (5 bases). Trimming took 7 bases from V and 4 from J, leaving 14 bases between them. The CDR3 spans 14 residues. Germline CDR1 and CDR2: PRHDT and FYEKMQ (reference sequence). CDR3 bases: TGTGCCAGCACCTTCGGGGGAGCGGGAAACACCATATATTTT. Amino acid sequence: CASTFGGAGNTIYF.

V gene TRBV15 combines with J gene TRBJ2-7; TRBD1 might be the D (5 bases). The V and J ends lost 1 base and 3 bases respectively, with 7 bases between them. The germline gives CDR1 LNHNV, CDR2 YYDKDF (reference sequence). This CDR3 has 13 amino acids. DNA for the CDR3: TGTGCCACCAGCAGAGGAACAGGCTACGAGCAGTACTTC. Translated: CATSRGTGYEQYF.

The chain joins TRBV5-6 to TRBJ2-1; TRBD2 might be the D (5 bases). CDR3 length equals 17 residues. Germline CDR1 reads SGHDT; CDR2 reads YYEEEE. V shed 7 bases and J shed 0 bases, with 20 bases lying between them. Written as DNA, the CDR3 is TGTGCCAGCGGGGTCGCAGCGGACCGGAGCTCCTACAATGAGCAGTTCTTC. It is translated as CASGVAADRSSYNEQFF. Full variable domain (outside the CDR3, taken from reference TRBV5-6 and TRBJ2-1): DAGVTQSPTHLIKTRGQQVTLRCSPKSGHDTVSWYQQALGQGPQFIFQYYEEEERQRGNFPDRFSGHQFPNYSSELNVNALLLGDSALYLCASGVAADRSSYNEQFFGPGTRLTVL.

This clone is medium-sized (0.01 to 0.1%). The chain couples TRBV29-1 to TRBJ2-2; 8 nucleotides line up with TRBD1. The J segment lost 7 bases and the V segment lost 3 bases, leaving 4 bases of the junction unmatched. The germline V gene has CDR1 SQVTM and CDR2 ANQGSEA. The CDR3 loop spans 13 amino acids. CDR3 loop: CSVEGQESGELFF. Written as DNA, the CDR3 is TGCAGCGTTGAGGGACAGGAAAGCGGGGAGCTGTTTTTT.

The CDR3 coding sequence is TGTGCCATCACTCTGGGGGGGGGTTACGAGCAGTACTTC. Its translation: CAITLGGGYEQYF. The V and J genes are TRBV10-3 and TRBJ2-5, with TRBD2 identical over 7 bases. Near its end, the DNA agrees better with TRBJ2-7, so the J call may be wrong. Germline loops: CDR1 ENHRY, CDR2 SYGVKD. The CDR3 contains 13 residues.